These T cell receptor beta chains were read from a single sample in a study of T-cell reconstitution after alpha-beta-depleted transplantation in children. TCRdb re-analysed the PCR reads in MiXCR, keeping a single row per CDR3 protein. The table lists about 900,000 distinct CDR3 sequences, about 30% of them singletons. This specimen was PBMCs, mostly from graft donor cells, taken 360 days after TCRalphabeta/CD19-depleted stem cell transplant. The receptors derive from a boy under two years old who had a stem cell transplant for SCID, so the T cells may come from the graft donor. The CDR3 runs from the conserved cysteine through the conserved F or W. D genes are given only for firm matches. The size field is filled for only some rows; it gives once, few, many or a size class.

J gene: TRBJ2-7; V gene: TRBV20-1; clone size: few; D gene: NA; CDR3 DNA: TGCAGTGCTAGAGATCCGGGCCCCAGCGAGCAGTACTTC; CDR3 protein: CSARDPGPSEQYF
J gene: TRBJ2-7; V gene: TRBV4-2; clone size: few; D gene: TRBD2; CDR3 DNA: TGTGCCAGCAGCCGTAGCGGGGGGGAAGGGTACGAGCAGTACTTC; CDR3 protein: CASSRSGGEGYEQYF
J gene: TRBJ2-7; V gene: TRBV20-1; clone size: few; D gene: NA; CDR3 DNA: TGCAGTGCTAGAAGGCAGCCCCTTACCTACGAGCAGTACTTC; CDR3 protein: CSARRQPLTYEQYF
J gene: TRBJ2-3; V gene: TRBV7-2; clone size: few; D gene: NA; CDR3 DNA: TGTGCCAGCAGCCCCGACTGGGCCACAGATACGCAGTATTTT; CDR3 protein: CASSPDWATDTQYF
J gene: TRBJ1-4; V gene: TRBV7-3; clone size: NA; D gene: NA; CDR3 DNA: TGTGCCAGCAGCCACTACGGGGGTAAAGGTGAAAAACTGTTTTTT; CDR3 protein: CASSHYGGKGEKLFF
J gene: TRBJ2-5; V gene: TRBV20-1; clone size: NA; D gene: TRBD2; CDR3 DNA: TGCAGTGCTAGAGTTGGGACTAGCGGGAGGGAGACCCAGTACTTC; CDR3 protein: CSARVGTSGRETQYF
J gene: TRBJ1-2; V gene: TRBV12-3/TRBV12-4; clone size: NA; D gene: NA; CDR3 DNA: TGTGCCAGCAGTTTACTAGCTAACTATGGCTACACCTTC; CDR3 protein: CASSLLANYGYTF
J gene: TRBJ2-7; V gene: TRBV10-3; clone size: few; D gene: NA; CDR3 DNA: TGTGCCATCAGTGAGTCAGGCCAGGCCCTCGGTGAGCAGTACTTC; CDR3 protein: CAISESGQALGEQYF
J gene: TRBJ2-3; V gene: TRBV4-2; clone size: NA; D gene: TRBD1; CDR3 DNA: TGTGCCAGCAGCCAAGATCAGGGGGTCTCCGATACGCAGTATTTT; CDR3 protein: CASSQDQGVSDTQYF
J gene: TRBJ2-2; V gene: TRBV29-1; clone size: many; D gene: TRBD1; CDR3 DNA: TGCAGCGTTGGGAGAGTAATAGGACAGGGACCGGGGGAGCTGTTTTTT; CDR3 protein: CSVGRVIGQGPGELFF